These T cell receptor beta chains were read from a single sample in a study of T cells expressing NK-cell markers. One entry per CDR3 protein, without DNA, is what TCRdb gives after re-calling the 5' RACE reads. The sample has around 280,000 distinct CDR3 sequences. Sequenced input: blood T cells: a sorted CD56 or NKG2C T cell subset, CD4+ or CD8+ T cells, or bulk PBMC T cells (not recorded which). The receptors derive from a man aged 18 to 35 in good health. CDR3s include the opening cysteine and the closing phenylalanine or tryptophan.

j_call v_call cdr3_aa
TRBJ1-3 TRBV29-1 CSVGDRQRNTIYF
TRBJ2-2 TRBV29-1 CSALRKGSENTGELFF
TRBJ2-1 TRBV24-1 CATSDSGLPSSYNEQFF
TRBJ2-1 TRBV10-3 CASRLAGGAGDNEQFF
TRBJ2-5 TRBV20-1 CSARETSGRPQETQYF
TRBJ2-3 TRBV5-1 CASSLALSEDTQYF
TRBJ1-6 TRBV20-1 CSARDPTLNGDNSPLHF
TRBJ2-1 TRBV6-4 CASRVAPGGRGSGNEQFF
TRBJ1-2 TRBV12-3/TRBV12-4 CASSFTQDDYGYTF
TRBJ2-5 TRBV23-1 CASSQSSPYQETQYF
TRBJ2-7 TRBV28 CASSLGGDNYEQYF
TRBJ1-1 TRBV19 CASSVTGAAEAFF
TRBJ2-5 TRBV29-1 CSVEQGYETQYF
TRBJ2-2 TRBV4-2 CASSQGPLAATNTGELFF
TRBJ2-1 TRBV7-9 CASSLGLSGTYNEQFF
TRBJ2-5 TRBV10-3 CAIRSSGEGPQYF
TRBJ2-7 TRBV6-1 CASSTLGRAPYEQYF
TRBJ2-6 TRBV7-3 CASSPVSGGAGANVLTF
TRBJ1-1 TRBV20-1 CSATGPTNTEAFF
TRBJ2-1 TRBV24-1 CATQQLAGVNNEQFF
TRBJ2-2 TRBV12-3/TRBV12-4 CASSPPSGRNTGELFF
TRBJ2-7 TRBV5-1 CASASGTSKSEQYF
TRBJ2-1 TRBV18 CASSPISGSDEQFF
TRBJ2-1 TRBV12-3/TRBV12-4 CASSSLVLWQFF
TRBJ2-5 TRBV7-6 CASSSQGGGIIETQYF
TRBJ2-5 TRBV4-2 CASSQDVGGRLTQYF
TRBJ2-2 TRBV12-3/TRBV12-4 CASSFGLTVTGELFF
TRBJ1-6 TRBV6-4 CASSEQGIGSPLHF
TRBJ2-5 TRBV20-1 CSAPGRAGETQYF
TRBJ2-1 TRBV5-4 CASRDRDLSYNEQFF
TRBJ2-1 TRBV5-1 CASSLSGTGWSNEQFF
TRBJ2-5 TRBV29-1 CSVLAQGTQYF
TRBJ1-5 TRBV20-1 CSATRGLVQPQHF
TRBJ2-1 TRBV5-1 CASGVETNNEQFF
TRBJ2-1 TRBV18 CASSPSARGSAHNEQFF
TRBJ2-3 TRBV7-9 CASSRDRVESTDTQYF
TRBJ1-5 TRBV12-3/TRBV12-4 CASSLGPLFQPQHF
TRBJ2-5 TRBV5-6 CASSLATEQETQYF
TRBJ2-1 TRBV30 CAWTGGGLSYNEQFF
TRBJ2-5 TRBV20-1 CSAPSGSGQETQYF
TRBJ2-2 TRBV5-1 CASSVGLDVAGELFF
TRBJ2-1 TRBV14 CASSQGGKGEQFF
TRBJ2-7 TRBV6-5 CASSYATLLYF
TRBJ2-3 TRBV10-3 CAISESSESTDTQYF
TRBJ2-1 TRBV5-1 CASSPTSLGNEQFF
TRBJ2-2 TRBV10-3 CAISAVSLNGELFF
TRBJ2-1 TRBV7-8 CASSLPGQGKGGRHEQFF
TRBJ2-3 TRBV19 CASSGDAGWGDTQYF
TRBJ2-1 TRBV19 CASAMDSYNEQFF
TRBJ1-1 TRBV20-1 CSARDPSGESTEAFF
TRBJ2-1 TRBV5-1 CASSLLILAGDYNEQFF
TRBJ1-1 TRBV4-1 CASSQSYTLEAFF
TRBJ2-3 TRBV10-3 CAITAGDSDTQYF
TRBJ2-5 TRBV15 CATSRGGRRIGETQYF
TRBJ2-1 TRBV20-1 CSARERGGGNEQFF
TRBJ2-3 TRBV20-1 CSAGLLVSTDTQYF